The 8 T cell receptor beta chains below were found in one sample sequenced in a study of T cell responses to AZD1222 COVID-19 vaccine. Only in-frame clones appear in the TCRdb table, and some are missing; sequencing was by immunoSEQ multiplex PCR. The data show 200,000 or so clones, 80% to 95% seen once. Specimen: peripheral blood, collected 28 days after the second AZD1222 dose. The origin of the receptors is an adult who received the AZD1222 COVID-19 vaccine.

V and J are TRBV14 and TRBJ2-6; D is unresolved. The germline gives CDR1 SGHDN, CDR2 FVKESK. The CDR3 extends over 16 amino acids. V gave up 1 base and J gave up 0 bases, with 7 bases separating them. CDR3 sequence reads: CASSQGRLSGANVLTF. The CDR3, as DNA: TGTGCCAGCAGCCAAGGGCGGCTCTCTGGGGCCAACGTCCTGACTTTC.

V and J are TRBV19 and TRBJ2-7; 14 bases match TRBD2. J was trimmed by 0 bases and V by 4 bases; bases with no gene match: 5. Germline V lookup: CDR1 LNHDA, CDR2 SQIVND (reference sequence). This CDR3 has 17 amino acids. CDR3 nucleotides: TGTGCCAGTAGTAGGGGACTAGCGGGGGATACCTCCTACGAGCAGTACTTC. This sequence encodes CASSRGLAGDTSYEQYF.

The chain carries TRBV19 and TRBJ2-1, with TRBD2 matching 8 bases. CDR1 is LNHDA and CDR2 is SQIVND in the germline V gene (reference sequence). The CDR3 consists of 16 residues. Trimming cost V 0 bases and J 9 bases; bases outside gene matches: 10. The CDR3 reads CASSIDLAGGGGEQFF. The DNA of the CDR3 is TGTGCCAGTAGTATAGATTTGGCGGGGGGCGGCGGTGAGCAGTTCTTC.

The chain joins TRBV27 to TRBJ2-7; TRBD2 aligns across 10 bases. Germline V gene sequence: CDR1 MNHEY, CDR2 SMNVEV (reference sequence). Trimming at V came to 5 bases and at J to 2 bases, leaving 15 bases not matched to a gene. This CDR3 region has 18 residues. The CDR3, as DNA: TGTGCCAGCAGTCCCCTAATGGGCCTGAGCGGGGGGGCCTACGAGCAGTACTTC. Amino acids: CASSPLMGLSGGAYEQYF.

The rearrangement joins TRBV5-1 to TRBJ2-3; TRBD2 agrees at 9 bases. The V and J ends lost 2 bases and 4 bases, in that order; junction bases with no gene match: 8. This CDR3 region has 16 residues. Germline CDR1 and CDR2: SGHRS and YFSETQ. The CDR3 sequence: CASSFAAGGVADTQYF. For the CDR3, the DNA is TGCGCCAGCAGCTTCGCCGCGGGAGGGGTCGCAGATACGCAGTATTTT.

The genes are TRBV5-6 and TRBJ2-5; a weak D match, TRBD1 (6 bases). Looked up from germline, CDR1 is SGHDT and CDR2 is YYEEEE. CDR3 length: 13 residues. V lost 1 base to trimming and J lost 4 bases, with 8 bases between them. The chain's CDR3 is CASSLPGVETQYF. The DNA of the CDR3 is TGTGCCAGCAGCTTGCCAGGGGTAGAGACCCAGTACTTC.

This rearrangement joins TRBV9 to TRBJ2-2; D is unclear. This CDR3 comprises 13 residues. Germline assignment: CDR1 SGDLS and CDR2 YYNGEE. Trimming took 0 bases from V and 6 from J, leaving 6 bases between them. The DNA of the CDR3 is TGTGCCAGCAGCGTAGTGGTGGCCGGGGAGCTGTTTTTT. Protein sequence: CASSVVVAGELFF. The variable domain in full, completed from reference TRBV9 and TRBJ2-2, reads DSGVTQTPKHLITATGQRVTLRCSPRSGDLSVYWYQQSLDQGLQFLIQYYNGEERAKGNILERFSAQQFPDLHSELNLSSLELGDSALYFCASSVVVAGELFFGEGSRLTVL.

The chain employs TRBV14 and TRBJ1-2; weak D call: TRBD1 (6 bases). Germline-derived CDR1 and CDR2 are SGHDN and FVKESK. The CDR3 has 13 residues. The V end was cut by 6 bases, the J end by 8 bases, with 16 bases between. In DNA form, the CDR3 reads TGTGCCAGCAGTGCGTCTCTGCAGGGGGGCTACACCTTC. It specifies CASSASLQGGYTF.